This TCR beta chain stems from a study of cytomegalovirus exposure and HLA in healthy donors. The CDR3 spans 15 residues. Trimming removed 2 bases at V and 0 bases at J, with 10 bases between. CDR1 and CDR2 (germline): MNHNY, SVGAGI (reference sequence). This clone was recorded a few times. The study ran its PCR with 60 Vbeta and 13 Jbeta primers. Profiled with immunoSEQ multiplex PCR; TCRdb holds only in-frame clones, not every one. The top ten hold 5.5% of the sample, which has 65,000 to 95,000 clones, roughly 79% seen once. This TCR derives from a male donor in good health and CMV-seropositive. This chain joins TRBV6-6 and TRBJ1-1; D remains ambiguous. Input material: PBMCs. The CDR3 protein is CASSYEGGMNTEAFF. In DNA, the CDR3 is TGTGCCAGCAGTTACGAGGGCGGGATGAACACTGAAGCTTTCTTT.